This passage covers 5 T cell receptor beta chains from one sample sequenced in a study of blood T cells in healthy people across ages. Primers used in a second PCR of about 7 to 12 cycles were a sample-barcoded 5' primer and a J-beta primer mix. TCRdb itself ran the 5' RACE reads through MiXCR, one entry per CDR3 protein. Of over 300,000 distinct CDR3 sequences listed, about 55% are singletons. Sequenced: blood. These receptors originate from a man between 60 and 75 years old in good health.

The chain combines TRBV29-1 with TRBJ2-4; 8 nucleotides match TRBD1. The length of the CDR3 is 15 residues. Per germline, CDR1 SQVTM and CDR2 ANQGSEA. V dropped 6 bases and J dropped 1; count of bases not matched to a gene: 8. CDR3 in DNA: TGCAGCGTGGAAACAGGGGGTTCGGCCAAAAACATTCAGTACTTC. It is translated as CSVETGGSAKNIQYF.

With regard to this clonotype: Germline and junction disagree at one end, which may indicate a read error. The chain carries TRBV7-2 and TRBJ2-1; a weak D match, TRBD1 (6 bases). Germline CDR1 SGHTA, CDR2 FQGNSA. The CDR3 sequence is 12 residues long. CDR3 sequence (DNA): TGTGTCAGCAGCGGCTGGGGGCTGGAGCAGTTCTTC. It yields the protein CVSSGWGLEQFF.

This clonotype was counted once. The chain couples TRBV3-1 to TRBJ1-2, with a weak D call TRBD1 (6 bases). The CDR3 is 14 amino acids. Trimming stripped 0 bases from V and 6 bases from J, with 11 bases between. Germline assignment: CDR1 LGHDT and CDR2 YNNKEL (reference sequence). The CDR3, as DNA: TGTGCCAGCAGCCAAGACAGGGGATATCATGGCTACACCTTC. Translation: CASSQDRGYHGYTF.

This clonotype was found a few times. The CDR3 DNA follows: TGCAGCGTTCCCCGGGCTCACGCGGGCTACACCTTC. Residues: CSVPRAHAGYTF. The chain carries TRBV29-1 and TRBJ1-2; D unclear. CDR3 length equals 12 residues. CDR1 and CDR2 from the germline V gene are SQVTM and ANQGSEA. Trimming took 5 bases from V and 8 from J, leaving 15 bases between them.

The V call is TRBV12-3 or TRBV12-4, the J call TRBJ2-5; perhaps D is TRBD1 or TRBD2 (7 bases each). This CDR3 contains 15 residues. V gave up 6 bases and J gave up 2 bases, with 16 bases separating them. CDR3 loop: CASSYTRGGQETQYF. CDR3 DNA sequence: TGTGCCAGCAGCTATACCAGGGGGGGTCAAGAGACCCAGTACTTC.